This TCR beta chain was sequenced for a study of post-analysis software for immune sequencing data. Study overall: In terms of disease course, relapsing-remitting, secondary progressive and progressive-relapsing multiple sclerosis were included. Findings of the study overall: Samples from a shared batch, those prepared together, strongly co-clustered by F measure. Diversity measured as normalized Chao1 was significantly lower in multiple sclerosis patients than in controls. Compared with controls, patients had more of about 5 TRBV segments, including TRBV5-6, TRBV5-1 and TRBV20-1.

This clonotype was observed once. No antigen is known for it. The TCR beta cDNA libraries carried unique molecular identifiers. Yield was some 540,000 cDNA molecules from approximately 0.95 to 9.8 million T cells. One entry per CDR3 protein results from TCRdb running MiXCR on the PCR reads. Of hundreds of thousands of distinct CDR3 sequences listed, about 40% are singletons. The CDR3 is 15 amino acids. Germline-derived CDR1 and CDR2 are KGHSH and LQKENI. The chain uses TRBV18 and TRBJ2-4; tentative D call: TRBD1 (6 bases). Judging by the DNA end, TRBJ2-7 fits better; the J call may be wrong. This clonotype originated in a girl between 10 and 17 years old with multiple sclerosis. Sequencing input: blood. Written as DNA, the CDR3 is TGTGCCAGCTCACCGTCCGACAGGCCGACCTACGAGCAGTACTTC. The encoded protein is CASSPSDRPTYEQYF.